This is a list of T cell receptor beta chains from one sample in a study of blood T cell repertoires in COVID-19. Here immunoSEQ multiplex PCR was the method, and the copy in TCRdb shows in-frame clones only, minus some. Among approximately 480,000 clones listed, 75% to 90% were seen once. Sequenced material: peripheral blood. These receptors all come from a man between 18 and 29 years old with COVID-19, enrolled during active disease. Both conserved end residues are trimmed from each CDR3. A clone size is listed for some rows: how often the clone was seen (once, few, many), or a class if it is expanded.

size	V	CDR3
NA	TRBV3-1/TRBV3-2	ASSHNVVGLAGVDTQY
NA	TRBV18	ASSPLSGTYNEQF
NA	TRBV29-1	SARTTGGYTEAF
NA	TRBV5-4	ASSLGGGGNTIY
NA	TRBV5-1	ASSPPLGGGLPNTGELF
NA	TRBV5-1	ASSLRRADSPLH
NA	TRBV7-8	ASSLARGSVNGYT
NA	TRBV4-2	ASSHLQSIRNEQY
once	TRBV18	ASSRRDRDHEQY
once	TRBV7-6	ASSHTPAGGSSGNTIY
once	TRBV29-1	TLQAVEASYGYT
NA	TRBV19	ASSRGQGDNSPLH